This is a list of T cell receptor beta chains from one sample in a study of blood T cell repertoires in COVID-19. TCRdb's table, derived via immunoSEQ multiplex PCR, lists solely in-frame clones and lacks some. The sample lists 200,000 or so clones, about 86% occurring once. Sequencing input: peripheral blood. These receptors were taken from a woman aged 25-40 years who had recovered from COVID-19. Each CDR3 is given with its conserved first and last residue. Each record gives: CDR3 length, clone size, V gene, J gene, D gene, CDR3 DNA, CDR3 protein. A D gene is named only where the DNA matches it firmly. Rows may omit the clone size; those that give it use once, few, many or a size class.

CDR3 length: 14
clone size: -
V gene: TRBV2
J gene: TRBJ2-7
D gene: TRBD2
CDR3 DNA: TGTGCCAGCAGGCGGACTAGCGGGAGATACGAGCAGTACTTC
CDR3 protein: CASRRTSGRYEQYF

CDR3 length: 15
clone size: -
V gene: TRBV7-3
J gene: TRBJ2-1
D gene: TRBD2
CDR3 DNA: TGTGCCAGCAGCTTGAGCGGGACTAGCTACAATGAGCAGTTCTTC
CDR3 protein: CASSLSGTSYNEQFF

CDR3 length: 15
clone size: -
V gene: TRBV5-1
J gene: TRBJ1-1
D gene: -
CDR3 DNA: TGCGCCAGCAGCTTGAGTGGGACAACGAACACTGAAGCTTTCTTT
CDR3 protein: CASSLSGTTNTEAFF

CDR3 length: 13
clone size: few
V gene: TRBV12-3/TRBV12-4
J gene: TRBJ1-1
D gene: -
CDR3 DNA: TGTGCCAGCAGTCTCACTGACGGGTTGGGAGCTTTCTTT
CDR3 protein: CASSLTDGLGAFF

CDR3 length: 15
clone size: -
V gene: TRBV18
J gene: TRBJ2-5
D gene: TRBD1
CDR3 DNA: TGTGCCAGCTCACTCGGACAGGCGACCCGCGAGACCCAGTACTTC
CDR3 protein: CASSLGQATRETQYF

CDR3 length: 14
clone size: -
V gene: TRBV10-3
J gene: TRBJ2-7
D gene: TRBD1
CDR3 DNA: TGTGCCATCAAACCCGGACAGGGGGCTTACGAGCAGTACTTC
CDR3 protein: CAIKPGQGAYEQYF

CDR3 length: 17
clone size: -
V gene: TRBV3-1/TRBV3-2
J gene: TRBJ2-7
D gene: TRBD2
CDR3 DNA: TGTGCCAGCAGCTCCGGACTAGCGGGCTCGAGCTCCTACGAGCAGTACTTC
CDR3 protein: CASSSGLAGSSSYEQYF

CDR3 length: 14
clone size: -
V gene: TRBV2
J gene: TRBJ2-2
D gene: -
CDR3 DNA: TGTGCCAGCAGTGAACAGGGGAGCACCGGGGAGCTGTTTTTT
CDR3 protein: CASSEQGSTGELFF

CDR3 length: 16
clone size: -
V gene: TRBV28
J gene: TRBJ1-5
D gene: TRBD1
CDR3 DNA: TGTGCCAGCATGGAGACAGGGGGAAGTGCTTGGCAGCCCCAGCATTTT
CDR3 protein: CASMETGGSAWQPQHF

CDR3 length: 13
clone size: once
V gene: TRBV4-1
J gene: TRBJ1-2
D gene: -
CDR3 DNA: TGCGCCAGCAGCCAAGAAACGGGGATTGGCTACACCTTC
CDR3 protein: CASSQETGIGYTF

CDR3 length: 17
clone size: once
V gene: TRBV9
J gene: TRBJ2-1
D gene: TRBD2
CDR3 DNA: TGTGCCAGCAGCCCACAAACGGGAGGGTACTCCTACAATGAGCAGTTCTTC
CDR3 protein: CASSPQTGGYSYNEQFF

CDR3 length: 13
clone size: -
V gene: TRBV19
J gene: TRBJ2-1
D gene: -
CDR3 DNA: TGTGCCAGTAGTATGCAGGGCCTAGGGGGGCAGTTCTTC
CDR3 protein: CASSMQGLGGQFF

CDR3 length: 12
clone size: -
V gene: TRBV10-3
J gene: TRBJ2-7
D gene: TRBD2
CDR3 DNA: TGTGCCATCAGTGAACCGGGAGGCGAGCAGTACTTC
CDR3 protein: CAISEPGGEQYF

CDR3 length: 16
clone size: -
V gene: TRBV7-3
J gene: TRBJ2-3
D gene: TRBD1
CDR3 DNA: TGTGCCAGCAGCTTAACTTCCGGACAGGGATCAGATACGCAGTATTTT
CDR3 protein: CASSLTSGQGSDTQYF

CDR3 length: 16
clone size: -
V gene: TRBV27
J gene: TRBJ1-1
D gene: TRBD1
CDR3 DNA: TGTGCCAGCAGTTCAACAGGGGGCAAGATGAACACTGAAGCTTTCTTT
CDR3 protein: CASSSTGGKMNTEAFF

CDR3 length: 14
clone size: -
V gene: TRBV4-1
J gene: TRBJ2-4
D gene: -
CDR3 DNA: TGCGCCAGCAGCCAAGATGAGGTCAAAAACATTCAGTACTTC
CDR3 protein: CASSQDEVKNIQYF

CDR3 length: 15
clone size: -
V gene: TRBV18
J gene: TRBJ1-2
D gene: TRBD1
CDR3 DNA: TGTGCCAGCTCACGAAGACAGGGTCACGACTATGGCTACACCTTC
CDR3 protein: CASSRRQGHDYGYTF

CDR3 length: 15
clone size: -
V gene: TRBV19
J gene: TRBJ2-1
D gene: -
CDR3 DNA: TGTGCCAGTAGTATAATTCCGGTTCTCGACAATGAGCAGTTCTTC
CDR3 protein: CASSIIPVLDNEQFF

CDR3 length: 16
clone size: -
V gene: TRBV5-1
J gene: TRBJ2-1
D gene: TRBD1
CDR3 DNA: TGCGCCAGCAGCTTGACAGGACAGGGGGTTATCGATGAGCAGTTCTTC
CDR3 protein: CASSLTGQGVIDEQFF

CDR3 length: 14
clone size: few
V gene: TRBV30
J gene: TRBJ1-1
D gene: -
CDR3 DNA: TGTGCCTGGAGTTCCATCCAGATGGACACTGAAGCTTTCTTT
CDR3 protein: CAWSSIQMDTEAFF

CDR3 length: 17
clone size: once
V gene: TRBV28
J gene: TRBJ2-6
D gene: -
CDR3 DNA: TGTGCCAGCAGTTTGGGGATACAGGGCCCTGGGGCCAACGTCCTGACTTTC
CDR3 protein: CASSLGIQGPGANVLTF

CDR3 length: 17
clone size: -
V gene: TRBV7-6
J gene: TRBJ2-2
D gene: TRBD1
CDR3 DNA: TGTGCCAGCAGACCTACCCCCGGGACAGGAAACACCGGGGAGCTGTTTTTT
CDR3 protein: CASRPTPGTGNTGELFF